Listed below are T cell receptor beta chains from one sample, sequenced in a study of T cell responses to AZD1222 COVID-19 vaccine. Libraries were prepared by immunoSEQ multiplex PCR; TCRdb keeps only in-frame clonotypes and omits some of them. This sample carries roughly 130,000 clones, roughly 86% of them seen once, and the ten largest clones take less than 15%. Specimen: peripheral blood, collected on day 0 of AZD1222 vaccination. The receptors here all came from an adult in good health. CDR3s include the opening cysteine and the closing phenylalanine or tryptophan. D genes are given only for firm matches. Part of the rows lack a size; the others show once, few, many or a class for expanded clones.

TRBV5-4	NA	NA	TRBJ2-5	CASMSTSSPGETQYF	TGTGCCAGCATGTCAACTAGCTCGCCGGGGGAGACCCAGTACTTC
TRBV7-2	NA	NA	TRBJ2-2	CASSLGGLNTGELFF	TGTGCCAGCAGCTTAGGAGGACTGAACACCGGGGAGCTGTTTTTT
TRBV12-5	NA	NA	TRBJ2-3	CASGTRLRADTQYF	TGTGCTAGTGGTACCCGCCTTCGAGCCGATACGCAGTATTTT
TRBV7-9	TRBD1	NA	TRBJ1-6	CASSSDRASPLHF	TGTGCCAGCAGTTCCGACAGGGCTTCACCCCTCCACTTT
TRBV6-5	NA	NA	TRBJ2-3	CATTGRSFGTDTQYF	TGTGCCACCACTGGTAGGAGTTTTGGCACAGATACGCAGTATTTT
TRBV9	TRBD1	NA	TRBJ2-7	CASSPETLLGQGDEQYF	TGTGCCAGCAGCCCAGAGACCCTTCTGGGACAGGGAGACGAGCAGTACTTC
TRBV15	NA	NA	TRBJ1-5	CATSRVLNQPQHF	TGTGCCACCAGCAGAGTTCTAAATCAGCCCCAGCATTTT
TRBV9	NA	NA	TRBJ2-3	CASSGGRGLDTQYF	TGTGCCAGCAGCGGAGGGAGGGGGCTGGATACGCAGTATTTT
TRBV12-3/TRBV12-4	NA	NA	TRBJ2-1	CASSLSSFNEQFF	TGTGCCAGCAGTTTATCCAGTTTCAATGAGCAGTTCTTC
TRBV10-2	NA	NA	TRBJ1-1	CASSVDRVTEAFF	TGCGCCAGCAGTGTTGATAGGGTCACTGAAGCTTTCTTT
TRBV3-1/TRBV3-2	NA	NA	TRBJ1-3	CASSQGGLGGNTIYF	TGTGCCAGCAGCCAAGGGGGGCTTGGTGGAAACACCATATATTTT
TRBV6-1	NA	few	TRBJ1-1	CASSEVFRGTEAFF	TGTGCCAGCAGTGAAGTTTTTAGGGGGACTGAAGCTTTCTTT
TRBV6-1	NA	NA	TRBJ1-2	CASSEEPSANYGYTF	TGTGCCAGCAGTGAGGAGCCCTCAGCTAACTATGGCTACACCTTC
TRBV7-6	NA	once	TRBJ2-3	CASSLSGGGLTPRLTDTQYF	TGTGCCAGCAGCTTAAGCGGAGGAGGCCTAACGCCAAGGCTCACAGATACGCAGTATTTT
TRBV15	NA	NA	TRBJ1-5	CATQRGGRPQHF	TGTGCCACGCAGCGCGGAGGGCGGCCCCAGCATTTT
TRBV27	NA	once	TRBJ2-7	CASSFGTHNSYEQYF	TGTGCCAGCAGTTTTGGGACCCACAACTCCTACGAGCAGTACTTC
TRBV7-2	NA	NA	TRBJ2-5	CASSLSYRVLGETQYF	TGTGCCAGCAGCTTAAGTTACAGGGTCCTCGGGGAGACCCAGTACTTC
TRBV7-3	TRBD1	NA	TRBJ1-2	CASSLLPTGSGYTF	TGTGCCAGCAGCCTCCTTCCGACAGGGTCTGGCTACACCTTC
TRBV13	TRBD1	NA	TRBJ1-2	CASSLERGRLMRGNYGYTF	TGTGCCAGCAGCTTGGAGAGGGGGCGACTGATGAGGGGTAACTATGGCTACACCTTC
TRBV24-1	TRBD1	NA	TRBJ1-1	CATSDHTRTGSTEAFF	TGTGCCACCAGTGATCATACAAGGACAGGGTCAACTGAAGCTTTCTTT
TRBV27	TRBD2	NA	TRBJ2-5	CASSSRGGRSETQYF	TGTGCCAGCAGTTCACGGGGCGGGAGGTCCGAGACCCAGTACTTC
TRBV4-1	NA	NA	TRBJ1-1	CASSQDGVAEAFF	TGCGCCAGCAGCCAAGATGGGGTCGCTGAAGCTTTCTTT
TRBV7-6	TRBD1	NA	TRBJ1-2	CASSLEGASGYTF	TGTGCCAGCAGCTTAGAGGGGGCTTCTGGCTACACCTTC
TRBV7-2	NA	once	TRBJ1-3	CASSLGGEDTIYF	TGTGCCAGCAGCTTAGGGGGGGAGGACACCATATATTTT
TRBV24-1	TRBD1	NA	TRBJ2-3	CATSDLLLGTGGVDTQYF	TGTGCCACCAGTGATTTGCTTCTCGGGACAGGGGGCGTAGATACGCAGTATTTT
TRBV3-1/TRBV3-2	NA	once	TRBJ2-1	CASSQLSLRTKGLSFYNEQFF	TGTGCCAGCAGCCAATTGTCTCTACGTACTAAGGGACTCTCATTCTACAATGAGCAGTTCTTC
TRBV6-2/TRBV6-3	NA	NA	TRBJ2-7	CASSYVGGETYEQYF	TGTGCCAGCAGTTACGTCGGGGGAGAAACCTACGAGCAGTACTTC
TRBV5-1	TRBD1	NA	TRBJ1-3	CASSRQPGTDSGNTIYF	TGCGCCAGCAGCCGCCAACCTGGGACAGACTCTGGAAACACCATATATTTT
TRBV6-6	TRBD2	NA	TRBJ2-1	CASSQFAAGVTYNEQFF	TGTGCCAGCAGTCAGTTTGCAGCGGGGGTCACCTACAATGAGCAGTTCTTC
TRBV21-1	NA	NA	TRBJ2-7	CASSKVQRCSYEQYF	TGTGCCAGCAGCAAAGTACAGCGATGCTCCTACGAGCAGTACTTC
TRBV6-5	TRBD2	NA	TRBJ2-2	CASSYASGVSTGELFF	TGTGCCAGCAGTTACGCTAGCGGGGTGAGCACCGGGGAGCTGTTTTTT
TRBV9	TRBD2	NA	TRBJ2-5	CASSVGQREGETQYF	TGTGCCAGCAGCGTGGGTCAGCGGGAGGGGGAGACCCAGTACTTC
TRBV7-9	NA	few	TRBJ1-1	CASSHDGTEAFF	TGTGCCAGCAGCCACGACGGCACTGAAGCTTTCTTT
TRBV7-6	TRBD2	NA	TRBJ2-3	CASSLAGGRGDTQYF	TGTGCCAGCAGCCTAGCGGGGGGGCGTGGAGATACGCAGTATTTT
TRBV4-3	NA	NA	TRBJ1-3	CASSQALEGAGNTIYF	TGCGCCAGCAGCCAAGCCTTGGAGGGAGCAGGAAACACCATATATTTT
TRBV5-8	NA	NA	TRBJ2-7	CASSPFRDKSSYEQYF	TGTGCCAGCAGCCCGTTCCGGGACAAAAGTTCCTACGAGCAGTACTTC
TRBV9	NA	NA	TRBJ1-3	CASSTVGSGNTIYF	TGTGCCAGCAGCACCGTGGGCTCTGGAAACACCATATATTTT
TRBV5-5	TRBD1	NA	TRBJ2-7	CASSRLIGQGHYEQYF	TGTGCCAGCAGCCGTCTCATTGGACAGGGCCACTACGAGCAGTACTTC
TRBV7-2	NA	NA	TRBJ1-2	CASSVYPENGYTF	TGTGCCAGCAGCGTCTACCCAGAAAATGGCTACACCTTC
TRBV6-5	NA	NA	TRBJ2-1	CASSYSAGQYNEQFF	TGTGCCAGCAGTTACTCAGCTGGACAGTACAATGAGCAGTTCTTC
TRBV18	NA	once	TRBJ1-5	CASSQSVGGSNQPQHF	TGTGCCAGCTCACAGTCGGTTGGGGGGAGCAATCAGCCCCAGCATTTT
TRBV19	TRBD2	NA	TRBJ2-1	CASSRQRGFGTYNEQFF	TGTGCCAGTAGTCGGCAGCGGGGGTTTGGGACCTACAATGAGCAGTTCTTC
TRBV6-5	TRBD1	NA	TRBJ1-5	CASTVDRDQPQHF	TGTGCCAGCACCGTCGACAGGGATCAGCCCCAGCATTTT
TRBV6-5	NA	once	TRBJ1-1	CASQAHLNTEAFF	TGTGCCAGCCAAGCCCATCTGAACACTGAAGCTTTCTTT
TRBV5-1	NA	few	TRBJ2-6	CASSLYAGANVLTF	TGCGCCAGCAGCTTGTACGCGGGGGCCAACGTCCTGACTTTC
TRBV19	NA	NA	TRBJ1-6	CASTQGPNSPLHF	TGTGCCAGTACTCAGGGACCCAATTCACCCCTCCACTTT
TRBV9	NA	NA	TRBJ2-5	CASSSLETQYF	TGTGCCAGCAGCTCCTTAGAGACCCAGTACTTC
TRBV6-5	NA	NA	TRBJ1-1	CASKGQLNTEAFF	TGTGCCAGCAAAGGACAGTTGAACACTGAAGCTTTCTTT
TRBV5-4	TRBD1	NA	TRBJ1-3	CASSRDRGRNTIYF	TGTGCCAGCAGCCGGGACAGGGGTAGAAACACCATATATTTT
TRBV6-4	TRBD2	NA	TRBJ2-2	CVLTGLAGEANTGELFF	TGTGTCTTAACAGGACTAGCGGGAGAAGCGAACACCGGGGAGCTGTTTTTT
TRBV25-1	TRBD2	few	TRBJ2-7	CASSELTSGSYEQYF	TGTGCCAGCAGTGAATTAACTAGCGGGAGCTACGAGCAGTACTTC
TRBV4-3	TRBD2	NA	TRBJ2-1	CASSQDSPLTSGGYNEQFF	TGCGCCAGCAGCCAAGATTCCCCCTTGACTAGCGGGGGATACAATGAGCAGTTCTTC
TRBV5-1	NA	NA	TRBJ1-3	CASSRDTGSSGNTIYF	TGCGCCAGCAGCAGGGATACAGGGAGCTCTGGAAACACCATATATTTT
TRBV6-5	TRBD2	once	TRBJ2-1	CASRGLAGDNEQFF	TGTGCCAGCAGAGGACTAGCGGGAGACAATGAGCAGTTCTTC